The rows below give T cell receptor beta chains drawn from one sample of a study of long-term antiretroviral therapy in people with HIV. The data were produced by immunoSEQ multiplex PCR, yet TCRdb's version contains in-frame clones alone and is incomplete. In the table there are 15,000 or so clones, approximately 81% of which are singletons. Sequences were derived from unsorted PBMCs, sampled approximately 3.2 years after starting antiretroviral therapy. The receptor set was obtained from a woman aged 40 to 55 with HIV. The CDR3 runs from the conserved cysteine through the conserved F or W. Each record gives: clone size, D gene, V gene, J gene, CDR3 protein, CDR3 DNA. A D gene is named only where the DNA matches it firmly. The size entry is marked missing in some rows and otherwise reads once, few, many or a size class.

size: few; D: TRBD1; V: TRBV10-3; J: TRBJ1-6; CDR3: CAIRQGNNSPLHF; DNA: TGTGCCATCAGACAGGGGAATAATTCACCCCTCCACTTT
size: NA; D: NA; V: TRBV2; J: TRBJ1-6; CDR3: CASSETGGGNSPLHF; DNA: TGTGCCAGCAGTGAAACGGGGGGCGGGAATTCACCCCTCCACTTT
size: few; D: NA; V: TRBV19; J: TRBJ2-5; CDR3: CASSHSGVPKETQYF; DNA: TGTGCCAGTAGTCATTCAGGGGTCCCGAAAGAGACCCAGTACTTC
size: NA; D: TRBD2; V: TRBV7-9; J: TRBJ2-1; CDR3: CASSLASGGPSSYNEQFF; DNA: TGTGCCAGCAGCTTAGCTAGCGGGGGGCCTAGCTCCTACAATGAGCAGTTCTTC
size: NA; D: TRBD1; V: TRBV5-8; J: TRBJ2-2; CDR3: CASSWTGYTGELFF; DNA: TGTGCCAGCAGCTGGACAGGGTACACCGGGGAGCTGTTTTTT
size: NA; D: TRBD1; V: TRBV5-4; J: TRBJ1-4; CDR3: CASSFTGTATNEKLFF; DNA: TGTGCCAGCAGCTTTACCGGGACAGCAACTAATGAAAAACTGTTTTTT
size: NA; D: TRBD1; V: TRBV13; J: TRBJ1-2; CDR3: CASSLAGTGGNGYTF; DNA: TGTGCCAGCAGCCTGGCCGGGACAGGGGGAAATGGCTACACCTTC
size: NA; D: NA; V: TRBV27; J: TRBJ1-2; CDR3: CASSLYGDLYGYTF; DNA: TGTGCCAGCAGTTTATACGGGGACCTCTATGGCTACACCTTC
size: NA; D: NA; V: TRBV11-2; J: TRBJ2-7; CDR3: CASSLLTDTYPYEQYF; DNA: TGTGCCAGCAGCTTATTAACTGATACCTATCCCTACGAGCAGTACTTC
size: NA; D: TRBD1; V: TRBV29-1; J: TRBJ2-7; CDR3: CSTWTGGFDEQYF; DNA: TGCAGCACTTGGACAGGGGGCTTCGACGAGCAGTACTTC
size: NA; D: TRBD1; V: TRBV2; J: TRBJ1-1; CDR3: CASRARQGGTEAFF; DNA: TGTGCCAGCAGGGCTCGACAGGGGGGCACTGAAGCTTTCTTT
size: NA; D: TRBD1; V: TRBV5-6; J: TRBJ2-7; CDR3: CASSLRKGTGSRGYEQYF; DNA: TGTGCCAGCAGCCTGCGAAAGGGGACAGGGTCCCGAGGCTACGAGCAGTACTTC
size: few; D: NA; V: TRBV18; J: TRBJ1-2; CDR3: CASSPPTGTMNGYTF; DNA: TGTGCCAGCTCACCACCGACCGGGACAATGAATGGCTACACCTTC
size: NA; D: TRBD2; V: TRBV6-1; J: TRBJ2-7; CDR3: CASSDLSGGAYEQYF; DNA: TGTGCCAGCAGTGATCTTAGCGGGGGGGCCTACGAGCAGTACTTC
size: NA; D: NA; V: TRBV4-1; J: TRBJ1-5; CDR3: CASSQDQDTPLSQHF; DNA: TGCGCCAGCAGCCAAGATCAGGACACCCCCCTTTCCCAGCATTTT
size: NA; D: TRBD1; V: TRBV5-1; J: TRBJ2-5; CDR3: CASSLRGQDQETQYF; DNA: TGCGCCAGCAGCTTGAGGGGACAGGACCAGGAGACCCAGTACTTC
size: NA; D: NA; V: TRBV7-9; J: TRBJ2-5; CDR3: CASSDPPETQYF; DNA: TGTGCCAGCAGCGACCCCCCCGAGACCCAGTACTTC
size: NA; D: TRBD2; V: TRBV5-1; J: TRBJ2-5; CDR3: CASSFGLAETQYF; DNA: TGCGCCAGCAGCTTCGGACTAGCAGAGACCCAGTACTTC
size: NA; D: NA; V: TRBV30; J: TRBJ1-6; CDR3: CAWSVGDQRSYNSPLHF; DNA: TGTGCCTGGAGTGTAGGTGACCAAAGGTCCTATAATTCACCCCTCCACTTT
size: NA; D: TRBD2; V: TRBV19; J: TRBJ2-6; CDR3: CASSILRVSGGAGANVLTF; DNA: TGTGCCAGTAGTATCCTCCGAGTTAGCGGGGGGGCTGGGGCCAACGTCCTGACTTTC
size: NA; D: NA; V: TRBV7-8; J: TRBJ1-5; CDR3: CASSSLGQQTNQPQHF; DNA: TGTGCCAGCAGCTCCCTCGGGCAGCAAACCAATCAGCCCCAGCATTTT
size: NA; D: NA; V: TRBV5-1; J: TRBJ2-3; CDR3: CASRPLSGGTDTQYF; DNA: TGCGCCAGCAGGCCACTATCGGGGGGCACAGATACGCAGTATTTT
size: NA; D: TRBD1; V: TRBV18; J: TRBJ2-6; CDR3: CASSPRDRDAGANVLTF; DNA: TGTGCCAGCTCACCTCGGGACAGGGACGCTGGGGCCAACGTCCTGACTTTC
size: NA; D: TRBD1; V: TRBV2; J: TRBJ1-5; CDR3: CASTRDRGNQPQHF; DNA: TGTGCCAGCACTCGGGACAGGGGAAATCAGCCCCAGCATTTT
size: NA; D: TRBD2; V: TRBV5-1; J: TRBJ2-1; CDR3: CASSLGLAGGVLDEQFF; DNA: TGCGCCAGCAGCCTGGGACTAGCGGGGGGCGTACTTGATGAGCAGTTCTTC
size: NA; D: TRBD1; V: TRBV4-1; J: TRBJ1-1; CDR3: CASSQDWGQVGTEAFF; DNA: TGCGCCAGCAGCCAAGATTGGGGACAGGTGGGGACTGAAGCTTTCTTT
size: NA; D: TRBD1; V: TRBV25-1; J: TRBJ1-2; CDR3: CASSESHRTGQGYTF; DNA: TGTGCCAGCAGTGAATCCCATCGGACAGGGCAGGGCTACACCTTC
size: NA; D: NA; V: TRBV1; J: TRBJ1-2; CDR3: CTSSQDRALTKLTPLGGYTF; DNA: TGCACCAGCAGCCAAGATAGAGCGCTAACAAAACTAACCCCCTTGGGAGGCTACACCTTC
size: NA; D: NA; V: TRBV4-3; J: TRBJ2-7; CDR3: CASSQRIRRGLYEQYF; DNA: TGCGCCAGCAGCCAAAGAATAAGGAGGGGGCTATATGAGCAGTACTTC
size: NA; D: TRBD1; V: TRBV4-1; J: TRBJ1-1; CDR3: CASRRGGGGPGNTEAFF; DNA: TGCGCCAGCAGACGAGGGGGAGGGGGCCCCGGGAACACTGAAGCTTTCTTT
size: NA; D: NA; V: TRBV5-1; J: TRBJ1-4; CDR3: CASSLMGGSGEKLFF; DNA: TGCGCCAGCAGCTTGATGGGGGGCTCGGGGGAAAAACTGTTTTTT
size: NA; D: NA; V: TRBV5-1; J: TRBJ2-5; CDR3: CASSLAAYPQETQYF; DNA: TGCGCCAGCAGCTTGGCGGCATATCCTCAAGAGACCCAGTACTTC
size: NA; D: NA; V: TRBV2; J: TRBJ1-4; CDR3: CASRGTTGPLGKLFF; DNA: TGTGCCAGCAGGGGCACGACTGGGCCGTTGGGGAAACTGTTTTTT
size: NA; D: TRBD1; V: TRBV4-3; J: TRBJ1-2; CDR3: CASSQGGGAGGLGMGYTF; DNA: TGCGCCAGCAGCCAAGGAGGAGGTGCAGGGGGCCTCGGTATGGGCTACACCTTC
size: NA; D: TRBD1; V: TRBV18; J: TRBJ2-1; CDR3: CASSPRTGPGNEQFF; DNA: TGTGCCAGCTCACCCCGGACAGGACCGGGCAATGAGCAGTTCTTC
size: NA; D: NA; V: TRBV6-5; J: TRBJ1-2; CDR3: CASSYLRGSGYTF; DNA: TGTGCCAGCAGTTACCTACGGGGAAGCGGCTACACCTTC
size: NA; D: NA; V: TRBV5-5; J: TRBJ1-2; CDR3: CASSLVGQGGGYTF; DNA: TGTGCCAGCAGCTTGGTAGGGCAGGGAGGAGGCTACACCTTC
size: NA; D: NA; V: TRBV5-1; J: TRBJ2-4; CDR3: CASSFQGGIGDIQYF; DNA: TGCGCCAGCAGCTTTCAGGGGGGCATCGGGGACATTCAGTACTTC
size: few; D: NA; V: TRBV6-5; J: TRBJ1-4; CDR3: CASSFRPRGRNEKLFF; DNA: TGTGCCAGCAGTTTCCGCCCCCGGGGCCGAAATGAAAAACTGTTTTTT
size: NA; D: NA; V: TRBV5-1; J: TRBJ1-1; CDR3: CASSFTDGENTEAFF; DNA: TGCGCCAGCAGCTTCACGGATGGCGAGAACACTGAAGCTTTCTTT
size: NA; D: NA; V: TRBV28; J: TRBJ2-7; CDR3: CASSVTQGGLDEQYF; DNA: TGTGCCAGCAGTGTAACACAGGGAGGGCTCGACGAGCAGTACTTC
size: NA; D: NA; V: TRBV7-9; J: TRBJ1-3; CDR3: CASSLVASSGNTIYF; DNA: TGTGCCAGCAGCTTAGTAGCGAGCTCTGGAAACACCATATATTTT
size: NA; D: TRBD1; V: TRBV7-9; J: TRBJ2-5; CDR3: CASSSRDREWGETQYF; DNA: TGTGCCAGCAGCTCGAGGGACAGGGAATGGGGAGAGACCCAGTACTTC
size: NA; D: NA; V: TRBV6-5; J: TRBJ1-5; CDR3: CASSYSRGPHQPQHF; DNA: TGTGCCAGCAGTTACTCGAGAGGGCCGCATCAGCCCCAGCATTTT
size: NA; D: TRBD1; V: TRBV10-2; J: TRBJ1-1; CDR3: CASSLDRVEYGAFF; DNA: TGCGCCAGCAGTCTGGACAGGGTAGAGTATGGAGCTTTCTTT
size: NA; D: NA; V: TRBV6-1; J: TRBJ1-2; CDR3: CASNGGGNYGYTF; DNA: TGTGCCAGCAATGGGGGAGGTAACTATGGCTACACCTTC
size: NA; D: NA; V: TRBV29-1; J: TRBJ1-1; CDR3: CSIKLEMNTEAFF; DNA: TGCAGCATAAAGCTCGAAATGAACACTGAAGCTTTCTTT
size: NA; D: TRBD2; V: TRBV5-1; J: TRBJ2-5; CDR3: CASTTGGEETQYF; DNA: TGCGCCAGCACGACGGGGGGTGAGGAGACCCAGTACTTC
size: few; D: TRBD1; V: TRBV10-2; J: TRBJ1-2; CDR3: CASSAGDRVNYGYTF; DNA: TGCGCCAGCAGTGCCGGGGACAGGGTTAACTATGGCTACACCTTC
size: few; D: NA; V: TRBV18; J: TRBJ2-2; CDR3: CASPGLNTGELFF; DNA: TGTGCCAGTCCCGGGCTGAACACCGGGGAGCTGTTTTTT
size: NA; D: TRBD2; V: TRBV30; J: TRBJ2-1; CDR3: CAWSVLTSGDNEQFF; DNA: TGTGCCTGGAGTGTACTAACTAGCGGAGACAATGAGCAGTTCTTC
size: NA; D: TRBD1; V: TRBV5-1; J: TRBJ1-2; CDR3: CASSLAPGTGNGYTF; DNA: TGCGCCAGCAGCTTGGCTCCGGGGACAGGGAATGGCTACACCTTC
size: NA; D: TRBD2; V: TRBV10-3; J: TRBJ2-3; CDR3: CAITFNSGSGTDTQYF; DNA: TGTGCCATCACCTTCAATAGCGGGAGCGGCACAGATACGCAGTATTTT
size: NA; D: TRBD2; V: TRBV5-8; J: TRBJ2-3; CDR3: CASSPGLVTDTQYF; DNA: TGTGCCAGCAGCCCGGGACTAGTCACAGATACGCAGTATTTT
size: NA; D: NA; V: TRBV5-4; J: TRBJ2-1; CDR3: CASSLQANNEQFF; DNA: TGTGCCAGCAGCTTGCAAGCTAACAATGAGCAGTTCTTC